The T cell receptor beta chain described here comes from a study of T-cell reconstitution after alpha-beta-depleted transplantation in children. This CDR3 is 18 amino acids long. Germline CDR1 is SGHAT and CDR2 is FQDESV (reference sequence). The junction had 18 bases not matched to a gene; V was cut back by 2 bases and J by 10 bases. The TCRbeta library was prepared with unique molecular identifiers. Using its own MiXCR run on the PCR reads, TCRdb lists one record per CDR3 protein. Altogether a few hundred thousand distinct CDR3 sequences are present, under 13% being singletons, with the ten largest covering 2% to 3%.

The TCR originated in a human donor who donated a stem cell graft to a child with acute lymphoblastic leukemia. V gene TRBV11-1 combines with J gene TRBJ2-1; 9 nucleotides align to TRBD2. This material consisted of PBMCs from the stem cell graft donor, taken from the stem cell graft. DNA of the CDR3: TGTGCCAGCAGCTTAACACCGGGACTAGCCCTCACGCTAGGAGAGCAGTTCTTC. Its protein is CASSLTPGLALTLGEQFF.